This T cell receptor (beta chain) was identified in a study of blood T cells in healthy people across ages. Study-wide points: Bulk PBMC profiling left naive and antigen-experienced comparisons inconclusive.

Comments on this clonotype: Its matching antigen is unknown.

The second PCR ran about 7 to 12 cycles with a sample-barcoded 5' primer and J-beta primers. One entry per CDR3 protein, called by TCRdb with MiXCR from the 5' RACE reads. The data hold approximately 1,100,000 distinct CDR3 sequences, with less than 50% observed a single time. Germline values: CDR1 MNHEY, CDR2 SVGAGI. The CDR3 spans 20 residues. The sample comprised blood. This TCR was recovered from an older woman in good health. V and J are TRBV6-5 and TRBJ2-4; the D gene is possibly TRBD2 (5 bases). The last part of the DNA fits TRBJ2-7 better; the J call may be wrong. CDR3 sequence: CASSYSFGVTKLKTPYEQYF. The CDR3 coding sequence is TGTGCCAGCAGTTACTCATTCGGGGTAACGAAGCTAAAGACTCCCTACGAGCAGTACTTC.